A single sample is the source of the 4 T cell receptor beta chains below, sequenced in a study of STAT3 mutations in large granular lymphocyte leukemia. No antigen has been identified for these receptors. Study-wide results and limits: At least one immunodominant TCR beta clonotype appeared in every T-cell large granular lymphocyte leukemia patient.

Produced via immunoSEQ multiplex PCR; TCRdb's table is partial and in-frame only. Here the sample spans about 15,000 clones, about nine tenths being singletons. Sequencing was done on a sample of peripheral blood mononuclear cells. These receptors all stem from a woman aged 50 to 60 with T-cell large granular lymphocyte leukemia. Some clones in this sample may be carry-over from other donors' samples.

The genes are TRBV7-2 and TRBJ1-1; D is unclear. CDR3 length: 14 residues. Per germline, CDR1 SGHTA and CDR2 FQGNSA. Trimming took off 3 bases at V and 0 bases at J, with 8 bases between the two ends. The CDR3 loop reads CASSLWLMNTEAFF. CDR3 DNA: TGTGCCAGCAGCTTGTGGCTCATGAACACTGAAGCTTTCTTT.

The CDR3 DNA sequence: TGTGCCAGCAGCTTTTCCGTTAATGAAAAACTGTTTTTT. Its translation: CASSFSVNEKLFF. The chain combines TRBV7-8 with TRBJ1-4; unclear D gene. Trimming took 3 bases from V and 4 from J, leaving 6 bases between them. The V gene's germline CDR1 is SGHVS and CDR2 FQNEAQ. The CDR3 loop spans 13 amino acids.

V usage is TRBV4-3 and J usage is TRBJ2-7, with D possibly TRBD1 on 6 matching bases. Deletions cut 4 bases from V and 3 bases from J, with 10 bases between. The CDR3 extends over 13 amino acids. Germline V gene data show CDR1 as LGHNA and CDR2 as YSLEER. The chain's CDR3 is CASSRDKFYEQYF. The CDR3, as DNA: TGCGCCAGCAGCCGGGACAAGTTCTACGAGCAGTACTTC.

In this sample, this clone turned up once. V usage is TRBV29-1 and J usage is TRBJ2-5, with TRBD2 matching over 8 bases. The CDR3 length is 15 residues. The germline V gene has CDR1 SQVTM and CDR2 ANQGSEA. V lost 2 bases to trimming and J lost 5 bases; unmatched junction nucleotides: 10. DNA for the CDR3: TGCAGCGTTGAAATGAGCGGGAGTGGGACTGAGACCCAGTACTTC. Protein product: CSVEMSGSGTETQYF. The variable domain in full, with the rest retrieved from reference TRBV29-1 and TRBJ2-5, is SAVISQKPSRDICQRGTSLTIQCQVDSQVTMMFWYRQQPGQSLTLIATANQGSEATYESGFVIDKFPISRPNLTFSTLTVSNMSPEDSSIYLCSVEMSGSGTETQYFGPGTRLLVL.